A single sample gave rise to the 9 T cell receptor beta chains below, sequenced in a study of CD8 T cells in ankylosing spondylitis. A single record per CDR3 protein comes from TCRdb applying MiXCR to the 5' RACE reads. The table lists fewer than 350,000 distinct CDR3 sequences, under 14% of them singletons. The sequencing sample was made of blood, either unsorted or a sorted T cell fraction (not recorded which). The receptors were gathered from a female donor with ankylosing spondylitis or in good health (not recorded which).

This clonotype was seen at least ten times. This chain links TRBV30 with TRBJ1-5; TRBD1 matches at 8 bases. V was pared by 3 bases and J by 2 bases, with 15 bases of the junction left unmatched. The CDR3 length is 18 residues. CDR1 is GTSNPN and CDR2 is SVGIG in the germline V gene (reference sequence). This CDR3 reads CAWSSDRAGISGNQPQHF. CDR3 nucleotides: TGTGCCTGGAGCTCGGACAGGGCCGGTATCAGTGGCAATCAGCCCCAGCATTTT.

This clonotype occurred a few times. V usage is TRBV10-3 and J usage is TRBJ1-6; the D is unclear. Germline V gene lookup returns CDR1 ENHRY and CDR2 SYGVKD. Between the trimmed V and J ends, which lost 0 bases and 7 bases, there was a span of 10 bases. The CDR3 contains 15 residues. The CDR3 DNA is TGTGCCATCAGTGAGTCCAGAGAGAGGAATTCACCCCTCCACTTT. It specifies CAISESRERNSPLHF.

J is TRBJ2-1 and V is TRBV12-3 or TRBV12-4; D remains ambiguous. V was shortened by 3 bases and J by 5 bases, with 14 bases between the two germline ends. The CDR3 length is 15 residues. The CDR3 region is CASSFIVGRNNEQFF. CDR3 nucleotides: TGTGCCAGCAGTTTTATTGTCGGCAGGAACAATGAGCAGTTCTTC.

This chain uses TRBV27 with TRBJ2-5; 7 nucleotides agree with TRBD1. The CDR3 covers 13 residues. Trimming cost V 9 bases and J 3 bases; bases outside gene matches: 7. The germline gives CDR1 MNHEY, CDR2 SMNVEV (reference sequence). For the CDR3, the DNA is TGTGCCAGTAATACTGACAGGGAAGAGACCCAGTACTTC. Residues: CASNTDREETQYF.

This clonotype has at least ten counts. This chain links TRBV5-1 with TRBJ2-1; D is possibly TRBD1 or TRBD2 (5 bases each). The CDR3 is made up of 17 amino acids. Trimming took 2 bases from V and 0 from J, leaving 15 bases between them. In germline, CDR1 is SGHRS, CDR2 YFSETQ. The CDR3 spells CASSFRDLRSSYNEQFF. CDR3 DNA: TGCGCCAGCAGCTTTCGGGACCTCAGGAGCTCCTACAATGAGCAGTTCTTC.

There are many counts of this clonotype. This chain joins TRBV10-3 and TRBJ2-7; 7 bases fit TRBD1. This CDR3 has 12 amino acids. The V segment lost 10 bases and the J segment 3 bases; nucleotides outside the gene matches: 6. Germline V gene data show CDR1 as ENHRY and CDR2 as SYGVKD. CDR3 nucleotides: TGTGCCACCACCGACAGGGTCTACGAGCAGTACTTC. It codes for CATTDRVYEQYF.

The table lists this clonotype with many counts. This sequence joins TRBV10-3 and TRBJ2-7; D remains ambiguous. CDR3 size: 14 residues. Trimming took off 0 bases at V and 6 bases at J, with 12 bases between the two ends. The germline CDR1 and CDR2 sequences are ENHRY and SYGVKD. CDR3 DNA: TGTGCCATCAGTGAGTCTAACAGTAAGGGCGAGCAGTACTTC. It specifies CAISESNSKGEQYF.

This clonotype was observed many times. The chain couples TRBV24-1 to TRBJ2-3; D gene unclear. CDR1 and CDR2 from the germline V gene are KGHDR and SFDVKD. Trimming removed 0 bases at V and 0 bases at J, with 12 bases between. CDR3 size: 17 residues. The CDR3 loop reads CATSDLWEKASTDTQYF. The CDR3 bases are TGTGCCACCAGTGATTTGTGGGAAAAAGCTAGCACAGATACGCAGTATTTT.

This clonotype appeared a few times. The J gene is TRBJ1-4, the V gene TRBV5-1; the match to TRBD1 covers 9 bases. CDR1 is SGHRS and CDR2 is YFSETQ in the germline V gene. V trimming: 4 bases; J trimming: 7 bases; junction bases outside the gene matches: 5. The CDR3 runs 14 residues. The CDR3 loop reads CASSRDRDTEKLFF. In DNA form, the CDR3 reads TGCGCCAGCAGCAGGGACAGGGATACTGAAAAACTGTTTTTT. The variable domain in full, with the rest retrieved from reference TRBV5-1 and TRBJ1-4, is KAGVTQTPRYLIKTRGQQVTLSCSPISGHRSVSWYQQTPGQGLQFLFEYFSETQRNKGNFPGRFSGRQFSNSRSEMNVSTLELGDSALYLCASSRDRDTEKLFFGSGTQLSVL.